This TCR beta chain came from a study of OX40 agonist ivuxolimab in advanced cancers. The assay was immunoSEQ multiplex PCR, and TCRdb's table has in-frame clones only and misses some. This table has just over 30,000 clones, approximately 89% appearing once. Autoimmune disease history or systemic immunosuppression disqualified patients. This CDR3 is 14 amino acids long. Trimming took off 4 bases at V and 3 bases at J, with 10 bases between the two ends. Germline V lookup: CDR1 MNHEY, CDR2 SVGAGI. The origin of this receptor is an adult with an advanced solid tumor such as melanoma, head and neck, liver or kidney cancer. Material: CD4+ or CD8+ T cells sorted from blood, obtained in a trial of the OX40 agonist ivuxolimab. The V and J genes are TRBV6-5 and TRBJ1-5; D gene unclear. The CDR3 spells CASSSQSTNQPQHF. CDR3 nucleotide sequence: TGTGCCAGCAGTTCACAGTCTACCAATCAGCCCCAGCATTTT.